This TCR beta chain was retrieved from a study of OX40 agonist ivuxolimab in advanced cancers. Study-wide results and caveats: Researchers report that CD8+ T cells had, on average, more expanded clones than CD4+. At doses 0.1 to 3.0 mg/kg, CD4+ and CD8+ clones expanded.

Notes on this clone: The antigen remains unidentified.

Samples of blood were obtained at baseline, on cycle 4 day 1, and on cycle 7 day 1. TCRdb keeps only in-frame clones here, not all; method: immunoSEQ multiplex PCR. The table lists around 82,000 clones, almost 90% of them singletons, with 0.76% in the top ten. CDR1 and CDR2 from the germline V gene are MNHEY and SMNVEV (reference sequence). The CDR3 runs 15 residues. This chain connects TRBV27 to TRBJ2-5; 8 bases line up with TRBD2. The sample consisted of CD4+ or CD8+ T cells sorted from blood, taken in a trial of the OX40 agonist ivuxolimab. The sequence came from an adult with an advanced solid tumor such as melanoma, head and neck, liver or kidney cancer. The CDR3 spells CGGGAGESPQETQYF. CDR3 bases: TGTGGGGGTGGAGCGGGAGAGAGTCCCCAAGAGACCCAGTACTTC.